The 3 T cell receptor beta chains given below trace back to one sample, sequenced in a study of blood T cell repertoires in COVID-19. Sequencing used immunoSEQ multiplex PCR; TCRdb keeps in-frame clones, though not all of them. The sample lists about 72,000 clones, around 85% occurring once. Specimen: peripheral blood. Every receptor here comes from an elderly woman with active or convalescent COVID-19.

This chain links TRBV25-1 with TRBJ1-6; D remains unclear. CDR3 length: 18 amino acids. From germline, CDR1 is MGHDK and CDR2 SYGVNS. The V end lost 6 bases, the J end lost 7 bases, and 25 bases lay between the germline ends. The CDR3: CASSLNVGDYASNSPLHF. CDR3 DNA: TGTGCCAGCAGCCTGAATGTCGGAGACTATGCATCCAATTCACCCCTCCACTTT.

CDR3 loop: CASSQGQGSSGNTIYF. The CDR3 DNA follows: TGTGCCAGCAGCCAAGGACAGGGAAGCTCTGGAAACACCATATATTTT. The J gene is TRBJ1-3, the V gene TRBV3-1 (or the pseudogene TRBV3-2); TRBD1 matches 7 bases. The V segment lost 1 base and the J segment 0 bases; nucleotides outside the gene matches: 3. The CDR3 extends over 16 amino acids. CDR1 is LGHDT and CDR2 is YNNKEL in the germline V gene (reference sequence).

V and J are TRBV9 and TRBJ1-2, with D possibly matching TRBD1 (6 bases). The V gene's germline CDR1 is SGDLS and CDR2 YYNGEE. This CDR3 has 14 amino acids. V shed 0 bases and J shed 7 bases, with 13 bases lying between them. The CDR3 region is CASSVGTQGFGYTF. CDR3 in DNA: TGTGCCAGCAGCGTAGGGACCCAGGGGTTTGGCTACACCTTC.